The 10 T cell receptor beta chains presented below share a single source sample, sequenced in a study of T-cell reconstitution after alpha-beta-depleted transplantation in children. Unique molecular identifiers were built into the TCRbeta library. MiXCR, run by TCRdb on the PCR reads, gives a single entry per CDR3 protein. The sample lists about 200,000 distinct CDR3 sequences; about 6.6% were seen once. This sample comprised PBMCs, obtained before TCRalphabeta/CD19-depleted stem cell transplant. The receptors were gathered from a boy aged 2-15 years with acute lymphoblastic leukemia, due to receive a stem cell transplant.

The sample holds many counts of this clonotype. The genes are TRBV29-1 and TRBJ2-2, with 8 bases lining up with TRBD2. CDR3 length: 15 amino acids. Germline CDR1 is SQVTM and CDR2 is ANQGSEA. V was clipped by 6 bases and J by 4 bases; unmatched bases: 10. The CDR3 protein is CSVDERELGTGELFF. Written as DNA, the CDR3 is TGCAGCGTGGACGAGCGGGAGCTAGGCACCGGGGAGCTGTTTTTT.

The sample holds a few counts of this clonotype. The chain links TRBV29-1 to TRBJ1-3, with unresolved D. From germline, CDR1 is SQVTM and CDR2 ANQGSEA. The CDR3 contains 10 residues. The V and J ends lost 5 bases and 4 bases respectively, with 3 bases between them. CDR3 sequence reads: CSVLGNTIYF. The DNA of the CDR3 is TGCAGCGTTCTGGGAAACACCATATATTTT. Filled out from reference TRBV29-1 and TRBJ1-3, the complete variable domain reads SAVISQKPSRDICQRGTSLTIQCQVDSQVTMMFWYRQQPGQSLTLIATANQGSEATYESGFVIDKFPISRPNLTFSTLTVSNMSPEDSSIYLCSVLGNTIYFGEGSWLTVV.

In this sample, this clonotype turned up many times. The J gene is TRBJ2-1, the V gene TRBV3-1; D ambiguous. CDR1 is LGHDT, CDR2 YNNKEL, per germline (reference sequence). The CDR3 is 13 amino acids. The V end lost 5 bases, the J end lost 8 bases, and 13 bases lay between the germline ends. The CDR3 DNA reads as TGTGCCAGCAGCGGACGAGTTGTCGATGAGCAGTTCTTC. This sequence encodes CASSGRVVDEQFF.

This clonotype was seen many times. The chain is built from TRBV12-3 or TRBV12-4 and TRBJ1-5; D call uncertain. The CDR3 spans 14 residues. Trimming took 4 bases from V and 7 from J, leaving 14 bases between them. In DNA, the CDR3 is TGTGCCAGCAGTTCCCGGGCCAGTACCCAGCCCCAGCATTTT. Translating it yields CASSSRASTQPQHF.

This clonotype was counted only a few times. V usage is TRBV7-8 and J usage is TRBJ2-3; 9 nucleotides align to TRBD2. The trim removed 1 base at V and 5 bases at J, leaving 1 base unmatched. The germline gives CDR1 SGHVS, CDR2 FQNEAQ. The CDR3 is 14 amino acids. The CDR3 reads CASSLGAGGDTQYF. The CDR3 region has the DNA TGTGCCAGCAGCTTAGGAGCGGGAGGAGATACGCAGTATTTT.

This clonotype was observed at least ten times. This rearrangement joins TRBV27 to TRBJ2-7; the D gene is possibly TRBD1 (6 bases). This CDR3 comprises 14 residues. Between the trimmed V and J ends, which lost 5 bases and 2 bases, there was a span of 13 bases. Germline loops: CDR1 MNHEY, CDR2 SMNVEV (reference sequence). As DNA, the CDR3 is TGTGCCAGCAGTCGTAACAGGGCCCCCTACGAGCAGTACTTC. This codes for CASSRNRAPYEQYF.

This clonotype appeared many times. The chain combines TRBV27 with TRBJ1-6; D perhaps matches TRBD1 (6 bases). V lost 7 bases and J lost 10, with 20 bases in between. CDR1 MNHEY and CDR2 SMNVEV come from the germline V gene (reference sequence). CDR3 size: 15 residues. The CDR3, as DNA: TGTGCCAGCAACATCAGGGGAGCACCCGGATCACCCCTCCACTTT. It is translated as CASNIRGAPGSPLHF.

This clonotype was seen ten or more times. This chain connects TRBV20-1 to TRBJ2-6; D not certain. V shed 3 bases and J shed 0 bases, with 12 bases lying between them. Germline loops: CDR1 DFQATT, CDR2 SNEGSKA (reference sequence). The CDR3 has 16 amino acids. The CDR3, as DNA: TGCAGTGCTAGTACTGGCGAAGACTCTGGGGCCAACGTCCTGACTTTC. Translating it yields CSASTGEDSGANVLTF.

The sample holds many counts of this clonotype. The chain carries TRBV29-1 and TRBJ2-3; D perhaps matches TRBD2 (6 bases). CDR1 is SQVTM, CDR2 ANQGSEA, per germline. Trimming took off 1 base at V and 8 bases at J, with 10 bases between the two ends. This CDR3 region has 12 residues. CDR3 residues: CSVEGRGGTQYF. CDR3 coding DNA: TGCAGCGTTGAAGGGAGGGGAGGTACGCAGTATTTT.

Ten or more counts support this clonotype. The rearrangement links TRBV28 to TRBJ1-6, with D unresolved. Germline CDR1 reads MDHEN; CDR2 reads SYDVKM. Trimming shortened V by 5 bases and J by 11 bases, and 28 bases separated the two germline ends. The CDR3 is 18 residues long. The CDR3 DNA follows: TGTGCCAGCAGTCCAACCCTCGGTGGAGTCAGGAATATGGCACCCCTCCACTTT. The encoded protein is CASSPTLGGVRNMAPLHF. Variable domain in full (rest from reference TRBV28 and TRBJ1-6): DVKVTQSSRYLVKRTGEKVFLECVQDMDHENMFWYRQDPGLGLRLIYFSYDVKMKEKGDIPEGYSVSREKKERFSLILESASTNQTSMYLCASSPTLGGVRNMAPLHFGNGTRLTVT.